The clone carrying this T cell receptor beta chain has only a few counts. The data derive from a study of patients and donors after allogeneic stem cell transplantation. From germline, CDR1 is ENHRY and CDR2 SYGVKD. V shed 11 bases and J shed 5 bases, with 19 bases lying between them. The CDR3 extends over 13 amino acids. A single record per CDR3 protein comes from TCRdb applying MiXCR to the RT-PCR reads. This table holds about a million distinct CDR3 sequences, around 17% found once. The sample comprised blood, either unsorted or a sorted T cell fraction (not recorded which). V is TRBV10-3 and J is TRBJ2-7; D unresolved. The receptor was isolated from a human donor who was either an allogeneic HSCT recipient or a stem cell or donor lymphocyte infusion donor (not recorded which). It is not recorded whose cells these are; they may come from a transplant donor. The CDR3 sequence: CASKLGPLDEQYF. The CDR3 DNA is TGTGCCTCGAAGTTAGGCCCCTTGGACGAGCAGTACTTC.